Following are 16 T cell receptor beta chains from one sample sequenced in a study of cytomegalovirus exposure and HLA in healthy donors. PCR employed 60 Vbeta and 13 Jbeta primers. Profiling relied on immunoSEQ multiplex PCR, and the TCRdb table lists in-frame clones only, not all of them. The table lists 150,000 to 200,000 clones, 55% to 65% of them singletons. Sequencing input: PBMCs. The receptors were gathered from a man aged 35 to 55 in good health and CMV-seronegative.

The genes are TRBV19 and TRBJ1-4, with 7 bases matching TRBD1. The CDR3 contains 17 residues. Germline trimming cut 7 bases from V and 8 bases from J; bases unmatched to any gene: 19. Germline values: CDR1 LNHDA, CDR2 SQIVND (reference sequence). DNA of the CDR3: TGTGCCAGTATACCCATGAGGGAGACAGGGTTGGGAGAAAAACTGTTTTTT. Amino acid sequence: CASIPMRETGLGEKLFF.

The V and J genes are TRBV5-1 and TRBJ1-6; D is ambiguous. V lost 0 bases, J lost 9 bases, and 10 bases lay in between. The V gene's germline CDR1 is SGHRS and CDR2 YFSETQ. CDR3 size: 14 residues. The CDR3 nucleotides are TGCGCCAGCAGCTTGGCACAGCTGGGTTCACCCCTCCACTTT. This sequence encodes CASSLAQLGSPLHF.

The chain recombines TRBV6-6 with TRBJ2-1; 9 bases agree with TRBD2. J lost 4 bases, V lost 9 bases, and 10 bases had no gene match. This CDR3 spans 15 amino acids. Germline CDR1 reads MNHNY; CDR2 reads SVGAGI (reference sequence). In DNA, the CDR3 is TGTGCCAGTGAGCGGGGGGCCGATATGTACAATGAGCAGTTCTTC. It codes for CASERGADMYNEQFF.

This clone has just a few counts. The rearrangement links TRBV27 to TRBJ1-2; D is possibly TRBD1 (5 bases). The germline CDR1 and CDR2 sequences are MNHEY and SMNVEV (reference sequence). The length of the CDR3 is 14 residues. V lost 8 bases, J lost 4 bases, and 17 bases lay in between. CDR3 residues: CASGADGPIYGYTF. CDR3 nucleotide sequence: TGTGCCAGCGGGGCGGACGGACCAATCTATGGCTACACCTTC.

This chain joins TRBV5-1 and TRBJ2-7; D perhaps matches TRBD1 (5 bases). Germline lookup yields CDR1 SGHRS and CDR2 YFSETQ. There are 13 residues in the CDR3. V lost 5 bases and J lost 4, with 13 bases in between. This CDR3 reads CASRTGSEYEQYF. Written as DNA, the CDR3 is TGCGCCAGCAGAACAGGATCAGAATACGAGCAGTACTTC.

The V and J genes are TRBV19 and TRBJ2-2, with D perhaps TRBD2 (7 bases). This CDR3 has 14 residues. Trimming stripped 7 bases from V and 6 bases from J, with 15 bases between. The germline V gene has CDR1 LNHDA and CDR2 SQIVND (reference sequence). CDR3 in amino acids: CASNKQGGSGELFF. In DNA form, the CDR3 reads TGTGCCAGTAACAAACAGGGAGGGTCCGGGGAGCTGTTTTTT.

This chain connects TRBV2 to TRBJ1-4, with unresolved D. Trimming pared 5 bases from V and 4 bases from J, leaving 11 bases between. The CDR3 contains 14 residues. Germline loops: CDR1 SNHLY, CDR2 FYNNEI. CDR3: CASSKLSINEKLFF. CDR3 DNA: TGTGCCAGCAGTAAGCTCTCTATTAATGAAAAACTGTTTTTT.

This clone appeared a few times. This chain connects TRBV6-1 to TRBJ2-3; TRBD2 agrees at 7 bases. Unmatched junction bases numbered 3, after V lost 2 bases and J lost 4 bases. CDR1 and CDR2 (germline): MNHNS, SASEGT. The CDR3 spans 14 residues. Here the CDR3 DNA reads TGTGCCAGCAGTGAACGGGGGGTCCCAGATACGCAGTATTTT. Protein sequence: CASSERGVPDTQYF.

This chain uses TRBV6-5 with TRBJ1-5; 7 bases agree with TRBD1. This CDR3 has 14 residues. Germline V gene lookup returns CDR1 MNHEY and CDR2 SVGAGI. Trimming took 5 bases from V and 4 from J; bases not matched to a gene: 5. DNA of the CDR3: TGTGCCAGCAGTCCCGGGACAGCTAATCAGCCCCAGCATTTT. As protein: CASSPGTANQPQHF.

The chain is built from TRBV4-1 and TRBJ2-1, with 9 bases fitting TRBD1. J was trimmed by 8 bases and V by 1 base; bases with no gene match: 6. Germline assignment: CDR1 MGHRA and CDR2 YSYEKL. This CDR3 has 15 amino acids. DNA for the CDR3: TGCGCCAGCAGCCAAGCCGGGACAGGGAGTGATGAGCAGTTCTTC. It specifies CASSQAGTGSDEQFF.

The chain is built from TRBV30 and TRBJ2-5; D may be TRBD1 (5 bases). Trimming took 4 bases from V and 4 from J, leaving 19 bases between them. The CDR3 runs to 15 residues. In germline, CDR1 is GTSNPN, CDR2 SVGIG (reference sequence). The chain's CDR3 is CAWTPGSKGSETQYF. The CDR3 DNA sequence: TGTGCCTGGACCCCCGGTTCGAAGGGGTCAGAGACCCAGTACTTC.

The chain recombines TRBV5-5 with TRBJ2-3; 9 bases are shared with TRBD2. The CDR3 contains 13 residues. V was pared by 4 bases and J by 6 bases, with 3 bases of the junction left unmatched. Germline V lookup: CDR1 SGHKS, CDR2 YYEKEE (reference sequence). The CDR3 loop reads CASSPSGVDTQYF. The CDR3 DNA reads TGTGCCAGCAGCCCTAGCGGGGTGGATACGCAGTATTTT.

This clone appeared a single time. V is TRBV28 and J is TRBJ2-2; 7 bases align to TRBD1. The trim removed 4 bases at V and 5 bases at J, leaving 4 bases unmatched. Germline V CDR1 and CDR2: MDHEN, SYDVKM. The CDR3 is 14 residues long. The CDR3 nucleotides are TGTGCCAGCAGTTCGGGACAGAAGACCGGGGAGCTGTTTTTT. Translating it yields CASSSGQKTGELFF.

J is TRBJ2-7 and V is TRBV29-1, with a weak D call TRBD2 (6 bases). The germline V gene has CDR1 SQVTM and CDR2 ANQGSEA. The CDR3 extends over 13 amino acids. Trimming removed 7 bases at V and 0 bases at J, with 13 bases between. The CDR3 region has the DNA TGCAGCGCCTACCGGGAGAGCTCCTACGAGCAGTACTTC. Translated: CSAYRESSYEQYF.

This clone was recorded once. CDR3 in DNA: TGTGCCTGGAGTCCTGGACAGGGGGGAAAGTACTTC. As protein: CAWSPGQGGKYF. The chain links TRBV30 to TRBJ2-7, with TRBD1 identical over 10 bases. V was pared by 2 bases and J by 11 bases, with 6 bases of the junction left unmatched. CDR3 length: 12 amino acids. CDR1 is GTSNPN and CDR2 is SVGIG in the germline V gene (reference sequence).

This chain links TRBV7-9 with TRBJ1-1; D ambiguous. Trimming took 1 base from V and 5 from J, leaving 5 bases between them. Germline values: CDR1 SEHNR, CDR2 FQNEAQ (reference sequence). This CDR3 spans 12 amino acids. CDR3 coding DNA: TGTGCCAGCAGCTTAGTGAGGACTGAAGCTTTCTTT. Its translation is CASSLVRTEAFF.